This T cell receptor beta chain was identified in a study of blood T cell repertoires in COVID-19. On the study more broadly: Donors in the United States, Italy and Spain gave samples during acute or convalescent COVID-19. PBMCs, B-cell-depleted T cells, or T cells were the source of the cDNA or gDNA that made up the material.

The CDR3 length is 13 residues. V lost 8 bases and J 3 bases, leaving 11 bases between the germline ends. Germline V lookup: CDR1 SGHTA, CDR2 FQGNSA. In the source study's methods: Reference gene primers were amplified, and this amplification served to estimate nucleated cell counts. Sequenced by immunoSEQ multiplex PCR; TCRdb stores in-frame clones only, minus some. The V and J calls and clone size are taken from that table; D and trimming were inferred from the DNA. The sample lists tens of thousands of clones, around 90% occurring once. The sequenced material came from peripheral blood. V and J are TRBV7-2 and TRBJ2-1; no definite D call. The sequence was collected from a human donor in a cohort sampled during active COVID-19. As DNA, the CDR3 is TGTGCCAGCGGTCAGTACCTCTACAATGAGCAGTTCTTC. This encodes CASGQYLYNEQFF.